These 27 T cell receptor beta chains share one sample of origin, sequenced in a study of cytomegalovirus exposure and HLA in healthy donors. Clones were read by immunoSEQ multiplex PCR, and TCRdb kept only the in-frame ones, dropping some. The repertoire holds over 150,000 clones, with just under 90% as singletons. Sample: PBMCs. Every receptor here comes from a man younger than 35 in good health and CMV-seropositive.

The CDR3 DNA is TGTGCCAGCAGTTTCAGGTCCAGGGGGCGGGATGAGCAGTTCTTC. Encoded protein: CASSFRSRGRDEQFF. The chain joins TRBV28 to TRBJ2-1; 8 positions agree with TRBD1. The CDR3 has 15 amino acids. CDR1 is MDHEN, CDR2 SYDVKM, per germline. V lost 3 bases to trimming and J lost 8 bases; unmatched junction nucleotides: 9.

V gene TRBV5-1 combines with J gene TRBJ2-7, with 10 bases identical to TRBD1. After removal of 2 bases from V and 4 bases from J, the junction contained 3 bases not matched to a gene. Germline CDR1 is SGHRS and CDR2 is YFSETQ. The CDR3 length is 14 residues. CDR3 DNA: TGCGCCAGCAGCTTAGCGGACAGGGGGTACGAGCAGTACTTC. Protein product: CASSLADRGYEQYF. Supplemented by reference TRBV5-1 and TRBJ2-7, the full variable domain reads KAGVTQTPRYLIKTRGQQVTLSCSPISGHRSVSWYQQTPGQGLQFLFEYFSETQRNKGNFPGRFSGRQFSNSRSEMNVSTLELGDSALYLCASSLADRGYEQYFGPGTRLTVT.

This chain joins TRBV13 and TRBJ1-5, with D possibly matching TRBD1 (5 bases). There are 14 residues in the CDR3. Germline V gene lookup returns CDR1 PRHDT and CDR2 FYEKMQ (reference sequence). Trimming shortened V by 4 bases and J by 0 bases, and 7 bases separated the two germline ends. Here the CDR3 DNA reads TGTGCCAGCAGCTCTGGACATAGCAATCAGCCCCAGCATTTT. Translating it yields CASSSGHSNQPQHF.

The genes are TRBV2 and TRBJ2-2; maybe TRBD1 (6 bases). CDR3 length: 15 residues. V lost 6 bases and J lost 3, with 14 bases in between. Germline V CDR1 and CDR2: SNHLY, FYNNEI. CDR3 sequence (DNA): TGTGCCAGCAGACATTACGGACAGCACACCGGGGAGCTGTTTTTT. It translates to CASRHYGQHTGELFF.

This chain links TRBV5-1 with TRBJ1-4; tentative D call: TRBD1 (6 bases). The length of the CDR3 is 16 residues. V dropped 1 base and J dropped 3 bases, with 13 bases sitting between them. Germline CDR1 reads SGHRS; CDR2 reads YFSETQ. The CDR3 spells CASSLRQGSANEKLFF. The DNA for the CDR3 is TGCGCCAGCAGCTTGCGGCAGGGGTCGGCTAATGAAAAACTGTTTTTT.

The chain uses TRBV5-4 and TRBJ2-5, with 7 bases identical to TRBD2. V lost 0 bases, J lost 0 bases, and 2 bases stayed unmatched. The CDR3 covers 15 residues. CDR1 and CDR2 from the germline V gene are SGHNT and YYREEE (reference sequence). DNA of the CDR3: TGTGCCAGCAGCTTGGGTCTAGCGGACCAAGAGACCCAGTACTTC. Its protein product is CASSLGLADQETQYF.

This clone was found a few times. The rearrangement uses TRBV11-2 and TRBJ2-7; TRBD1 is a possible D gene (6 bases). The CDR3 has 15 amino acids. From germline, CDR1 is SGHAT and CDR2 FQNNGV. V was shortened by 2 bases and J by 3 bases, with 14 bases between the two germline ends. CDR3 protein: CASSLRGQQNYEQYF. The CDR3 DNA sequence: TGTGCCAGCAGCTTACGCGGACAGCAGAACTACGAGCAGTACTTC.

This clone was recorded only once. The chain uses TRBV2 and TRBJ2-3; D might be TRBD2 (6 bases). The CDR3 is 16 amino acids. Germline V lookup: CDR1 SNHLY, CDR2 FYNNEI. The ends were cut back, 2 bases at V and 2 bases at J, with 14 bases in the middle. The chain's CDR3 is CASSEKGRKFTDTQYF. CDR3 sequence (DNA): TGTGCCAGCAGTGAAAAGGGGAGGAAGTTCACAGATACGCAGTATTTT.

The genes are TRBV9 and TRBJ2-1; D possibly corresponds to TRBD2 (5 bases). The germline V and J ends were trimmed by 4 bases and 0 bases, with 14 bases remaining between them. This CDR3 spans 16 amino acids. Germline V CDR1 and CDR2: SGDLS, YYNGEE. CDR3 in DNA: TGTGCCAGCAGCCCCCACTGGGCGGGCTCCTACAATGAGCAGTTCTTC. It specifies CASSPHWAGSYNEQFF. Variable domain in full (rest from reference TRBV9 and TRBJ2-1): DSGVTQTPKHLITATGQRVTLRCSPRSGDLSVYWYQQSLDQGLQFLIQYYNGEERAKGNILERFSAQQFPDLHSELNLSSLELGDSALYFCASSPHWAGSYNEQFFGPGTRLTVL.

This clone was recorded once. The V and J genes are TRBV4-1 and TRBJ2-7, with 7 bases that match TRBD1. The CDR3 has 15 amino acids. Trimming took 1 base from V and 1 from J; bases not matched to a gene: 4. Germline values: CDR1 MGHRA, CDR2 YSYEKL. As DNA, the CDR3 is TGCGCCAGCAGCCAAGTCCGGACAGGATCCTACGAGCAGTACTTC. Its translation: CASSQVRTGSYEQYF.

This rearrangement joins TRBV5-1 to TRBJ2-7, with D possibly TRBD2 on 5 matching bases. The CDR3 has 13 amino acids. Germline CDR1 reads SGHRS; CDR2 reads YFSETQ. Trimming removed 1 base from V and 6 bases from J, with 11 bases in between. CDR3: CASSLIGGAEQYF. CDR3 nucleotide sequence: TGCGCCAGCAGCTTGATCGGAGGTGCCGAGCAGTACTTC.

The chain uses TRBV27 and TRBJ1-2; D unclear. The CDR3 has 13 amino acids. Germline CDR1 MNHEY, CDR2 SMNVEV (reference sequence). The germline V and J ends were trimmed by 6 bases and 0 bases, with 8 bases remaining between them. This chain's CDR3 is CASRQDSNYGYTF. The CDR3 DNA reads TGTGCCAGCAGGCAGGATTCTAACTATGGCTACACCTTC.

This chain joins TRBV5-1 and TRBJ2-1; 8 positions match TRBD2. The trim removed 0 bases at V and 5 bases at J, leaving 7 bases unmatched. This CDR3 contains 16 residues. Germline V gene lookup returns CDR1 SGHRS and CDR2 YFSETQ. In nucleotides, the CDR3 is TGCGCCAGCAGCTTGGGAGGCACTAGCGGTAACAATGAGCAGTTCTTC. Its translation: CASSLGGTSGNNEQFF.

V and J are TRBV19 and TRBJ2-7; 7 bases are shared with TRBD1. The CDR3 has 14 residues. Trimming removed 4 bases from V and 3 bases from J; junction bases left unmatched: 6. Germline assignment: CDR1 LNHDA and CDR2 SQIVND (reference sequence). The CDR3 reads CASSTGQRIYEQYF. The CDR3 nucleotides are TGTGCCAGTAGTACGGGACAGAGGATCTACGAGCAGTACTTC.

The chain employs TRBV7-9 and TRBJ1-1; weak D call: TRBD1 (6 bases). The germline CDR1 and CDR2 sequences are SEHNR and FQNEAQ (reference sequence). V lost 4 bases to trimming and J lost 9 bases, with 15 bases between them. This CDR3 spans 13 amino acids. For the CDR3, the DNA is TGTGCCAGCAGCTCTAAAAACAGGGAGAAAGCTTTCTTT. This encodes CASSSKNREKAFF.

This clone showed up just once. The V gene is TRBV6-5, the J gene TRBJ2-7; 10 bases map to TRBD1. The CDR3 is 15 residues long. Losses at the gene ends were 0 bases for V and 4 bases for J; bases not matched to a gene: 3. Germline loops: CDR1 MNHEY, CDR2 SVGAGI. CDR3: CASSYSTGQGYEQYF. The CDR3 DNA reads TGTGCCAGCAGTTACTCGACGGGACAGGGGTACGAGCAGTACTTC.

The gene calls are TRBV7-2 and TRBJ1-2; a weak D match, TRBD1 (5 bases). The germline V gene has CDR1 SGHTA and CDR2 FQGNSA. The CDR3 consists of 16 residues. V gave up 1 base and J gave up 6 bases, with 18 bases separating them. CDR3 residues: CASSLDGLTDRDGYTF. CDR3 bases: TGTGCCAGCAGCTTAGACGGGCTGACAGATCGAGATGGCTACACCTTC.

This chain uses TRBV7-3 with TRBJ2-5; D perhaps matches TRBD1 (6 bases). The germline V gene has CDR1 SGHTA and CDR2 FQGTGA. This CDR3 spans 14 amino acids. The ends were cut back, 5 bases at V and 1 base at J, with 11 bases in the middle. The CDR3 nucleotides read TGTGCCAGCAGCCCGCGGACAGTCCAAGAGACCCAGTACTTC. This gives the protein CASSPRTVQETQYF.

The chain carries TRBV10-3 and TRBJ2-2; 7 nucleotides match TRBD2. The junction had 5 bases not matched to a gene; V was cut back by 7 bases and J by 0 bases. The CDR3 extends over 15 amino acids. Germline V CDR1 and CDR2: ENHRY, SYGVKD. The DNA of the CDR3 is TGTGCCATCACACAGACTAGCCCGAACACCGGGGAGCTGTTTTTT. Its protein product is CAITQTSPNTGELFF.

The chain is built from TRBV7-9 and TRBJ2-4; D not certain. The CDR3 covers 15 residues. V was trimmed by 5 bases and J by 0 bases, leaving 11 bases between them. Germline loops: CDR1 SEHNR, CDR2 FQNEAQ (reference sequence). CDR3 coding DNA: TGTGCCAGCAGCCCGGGTGAGGTAGCCAAAAACATTCAGTACTTC. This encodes CASSPGEVAKNIQYF.

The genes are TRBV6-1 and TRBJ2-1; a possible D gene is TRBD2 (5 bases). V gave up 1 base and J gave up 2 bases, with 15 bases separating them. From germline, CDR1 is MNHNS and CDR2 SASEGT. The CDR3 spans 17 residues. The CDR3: CASSEGRFVVAYNEQFF. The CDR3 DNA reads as TGTGCCAGCAGTGAAGGGAGGTTTGTCGTGGCCTACAATGAGCAGTTCTTC.

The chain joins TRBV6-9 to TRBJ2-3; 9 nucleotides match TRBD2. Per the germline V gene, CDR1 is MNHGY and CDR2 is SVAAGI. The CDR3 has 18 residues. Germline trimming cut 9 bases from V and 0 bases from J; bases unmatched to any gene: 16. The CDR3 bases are TGTGCCAGGCCCCATTTTGGCGGGAGGGCCAAGAGCACAGATACGCAGTATTTT. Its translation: CARPHFGGRAKSTDTQYF.

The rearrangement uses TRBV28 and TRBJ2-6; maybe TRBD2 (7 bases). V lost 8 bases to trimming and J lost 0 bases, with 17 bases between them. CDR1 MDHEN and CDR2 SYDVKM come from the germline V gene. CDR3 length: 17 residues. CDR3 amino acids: CASWGGGLASGANVLTF. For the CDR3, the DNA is TGTGCCAGCTGGGGAGGGGGGCTTGCCTCTGGGGCCAACGTCCTGACTTTC.

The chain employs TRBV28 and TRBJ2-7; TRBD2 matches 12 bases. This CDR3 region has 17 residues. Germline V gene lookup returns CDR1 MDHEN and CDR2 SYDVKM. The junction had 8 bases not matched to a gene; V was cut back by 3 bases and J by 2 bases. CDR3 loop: CASSFPSSSGRAYEQYF. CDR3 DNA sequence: TGTGCCAGCAGTTTCCCTTCCTCTAGCGGGAGGGCCTACGAGCAGTACTTC.

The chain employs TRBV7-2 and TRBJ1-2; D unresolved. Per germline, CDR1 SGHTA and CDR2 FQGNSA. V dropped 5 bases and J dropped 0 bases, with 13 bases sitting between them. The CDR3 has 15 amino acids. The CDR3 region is CASSPYAITNYGYTF. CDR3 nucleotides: TGTGCCAGCAGCCCTTACGCGATCACTAACTATGGCTACACCTTC.

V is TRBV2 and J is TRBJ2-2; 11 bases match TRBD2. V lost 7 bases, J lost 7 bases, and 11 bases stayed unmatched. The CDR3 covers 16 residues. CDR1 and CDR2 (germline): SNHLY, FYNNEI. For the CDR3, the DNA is TGTGCCAGCACCGAGACTAGCGGGATTGGTAACGGGGAGCTGTTTTTT. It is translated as CASTETSGIGNGELFF.

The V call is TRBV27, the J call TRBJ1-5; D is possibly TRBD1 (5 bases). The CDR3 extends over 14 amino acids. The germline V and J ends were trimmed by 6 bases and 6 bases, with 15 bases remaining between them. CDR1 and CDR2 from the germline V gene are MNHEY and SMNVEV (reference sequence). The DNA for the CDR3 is TGTGCCAGCAGCCAAGCGGGGGGAGGTCAGCCCCAGCATTTT. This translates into CASSQAGGGQPQHF.